What follows are 15 T cell receptor beta chains derived from one specimen sequenced in a study of PD-1 blockade in classical Hodgkin lymphoma. The repertoire was sequenced with immunoSEQ multiplex PCR; TCRdb's copy has only in-frame clones and lacks some. This sample has approximately 21,000 clones, with 74% found just once. Autologous stem cell transplantation was followed by relapse in every patient, and brentuximab vedotin exposure varied. This specimen was peripheral blood mononuclear cells (PBMCs), taken at baseline. The source of these receptors is a human donor with classical Hodgkin lymphoma.

A single count supports this clone. The chain employs TRBV7-2 and TRBJ2-7; no firm D call. CDR1 is SGHTA and CDR2 is FQGNSA in the germline V gene. The CDR3 is 13 amino acids. Trimming took 1 base from V and 6 from J, leaving 10 bases between them. The CDR3 here is CASSLGWQGEQYF. Here the CDR3 DNA reads TGTGCCAGCAGCTTAGGTTGGCAAGGCGAGCAGTACTTC.

This clone was detected only once. The chain uses TRBV27 and TRBJ2-5; D ambiguous. Germline CDR1 MNHEY, CDR2 SMNVEV (reference sequence). Trimming stripped 5 bases from V and 3 bases from J, with 13 bases between. The CDR3 runs to 14 residues. The CDR3 spells CASSPLVGKETQYF. The CDR3 DNA follows: TGTGCCAGCAGTCCATTAGTGGGGAAAGAGACCCAGTACTTC.

This clone was seen repeatedly, ten times or more. The chain carries TRBV25-1 and TRBJ2-7; 8 bases map to TRBD2. The length of the CDR3 is 14 residues. J gave up 6 bases and V 1 base, and 5 bases lay outside the gene matches. The germline gives CDR1 MGHDK, CDR2 SYGVNS. This chain's CDR3 is CASSESGRAVEQYF. The CDR3 nucleotides read TGTGCCAGCAGTGAATCCGGGAGGGCGGTCGAGCAGTACTTC.

The J gene is TRBJ1-1, the V gene TRBV6-5, with D uncertain. The CDR3 runs to 11 residues. CDR1 and CDR2 (germline): MNHEY, SVGAGI. The V end lost 5 bases, the J end lost 10 bases, and 11 bases lay between the germline ends. The CDR3: CASSEPPPAFF. For the CDR3, the DNA is TGTGCCAGCAGTGAACCCCCCCCAGCTTTCTTT.

This clone was seen only once. The chain carries TRBV27 and TRBJ2-3; maybe TRBD1 (5 bases). Trimming took off 5 bases at V and 6 bases at J, with 12 bases between the two ends. This CDR3 spans 13 amino acids. In germline, CDR1 is MNHEY, CDR2 SMNVEV (reference sequence). CDR3 coding DNA: TGTGCCAGCAGTCTTCATGGGGCGGATACGCAGTATTTT. Its protein is CASSLHGADTQYF.

This rearrangement joins TRBV4-2 to TRBJ2-3; 12 nucleotides align to TRBD2. V lost 1 base, J lost 1 base, and 9 bases stayed unmatched. Germline assignment: CDR1 LGHNA and CDR2 YNFKEQ. The CDR3 length is 19 residues. In DNA form, the CDR3 reads TGTGCCAGCAGCCAAGCCTCTAGCGGGAGGGCCCTCGGCACAGATACGCAGTATTTT. Residues: CASSQASSGRALGTDTQYF.

The chain employs TRBV2 and TRBJ1-5; TRBD1 might be the D (6 bases). CDR1 is SNHLY and CDR2 is FYNNEI in the germline V gene. Trimming removed 7 bases at V and 2 bases at J, with 9 bases between. CDR3 length: 13 amino acids. Written as DNA, the CDR3 is TGTGCCAGCACAGGGGATGGCAATCAGCCCCAGCATTTT. It is translated as CASTGDGNQPQHF. The whole variable domain, filled in from reference TRBV2 and TRBJ1-5, reads EPEVTQTPSHQVTQMGQEVILRCVPISNHLYFYWYRQILGQKVEFLVSFYNNEISEKSEIFDDQFSVERPDGSNFTLKIRSTKLEDSAMYFCASTGDGNQPQHFGDGTRLSIL.

The chain is built from TRBV10-1 and TRBJ2-3, with 8 bases aligning to TRBD1. V lost 8 bases and J lost 6; bases outside the gene matches: 13. The CDR3 length is 15 residues. Looked up from germline, CDR1 is WNHNN and CDR2 is SYGVQD (reference sequence). The chain's CDR3 is CASSPQGGSTDTQYF. The CDR3 DNA is TGCGCCAGCTCCCCACAGGGGGGCTCAACGGATACGCAGTATTTT.

The rearrangement joins TRBV11-2 to TRBJ2-1; D is unclear. Per germline, CDR1 SGHAT and CDR2 FQNNGV. With 1 base removed from V and 0 bases from J, the gap between germline ends came to 10 bases. The CDR3 is 16 residues long. In nucleotides, the CDR3 is TGTGCCAGCAGCTTAGGAGCGCCCAGCTCCTACAATGAGCAGTTCTTC. It codes for CASSLGAPSSYNEQFF.

V is TRBV4-3 and J is TRBJ1-6; the D is unclear. This CDR3 contains 15 residues. CDR1 and CDR2 (germline): LGHNA, YSLEER. Trimming took off 1 base at V and 7 bases at J, with 11 bases between the two ends. CDR3 sequence: CASSQASRLNSPLHF. CDR3 nucleotide sequence: TGCGCCAGCAGCCAAGCGTCCAGACTCAATTCACCCCTCCACTTT.

The genes are TRBV19 and TRBJ2-7; 7 bases map to TRBD1. V lost 4 bases and J lost 2; bases outside the gene matches: 11. This CDR3 comprises 16 residues. In germline, CDR1 is LNHDA, CDR2 SQIVND (reference sequence). CDR3 in amino acids: CASSNFRDSPPYEQYF. The CDR3, as DNA: TGTGCCAGTAGTAATTTTCGGGACAGCCCTCCCTACGAGCAGTACTTC. The entire variable domain, with the rest obtained from reference TRBV19 and TRBJ2-7, is as follows: DGGITQSPKYLFRKEGQNVTLSCEQNLNHDAMYWYRQDPGQGLRLIYYSQIVNDFQKGDIAEGYSVSREKKESFPLTVTSAQKNPTAFYLCASSNFRDSPPYEQYFGPGTRLTVT.

This clone was seen just once. V gene TRBV5-4 combines with J gene TRBJ2-5; D not resolved. This CDR3 is 12 amino acids long. Trimming stripped 0 bases from V and 5 bases from J, with 5 bases between. Germline V gives CDR1 SGHNT, CDR2 YYREEE (reference sequence). The DNA for the CDR3 is TGTGCCAGCAGCTTGGGAGAGGAGACCCAGTACTTC. As protein: CASSLGEETQYF.

The chain recombines TRBV30 with TRBJ1-5; D ambiguous. Germline V CDR1 and CDR2: GTSNPN, SVGIG (reference sequence). Trimming pared 1 base from V and 6 bases from J, leaving 7 bases between. The length of the CDR3 is 12 residues. CDR3 loop: CAWSGNGQPQHF. The CDR3 coding sequence is TGTGCCTGGAGTGGAAATGGTCAGCCCCAGCATTTT.

The chain uses TRBV27 and TRBJ2-1, with D possibly being TRBD1 or TRBD2 (5 bases each). CDR3 length: 13 amino acids. The V and J ends lost 2 bases and 6 bases respectively, with 8 bases between them. Germline CDR1 reads MNHEY; CDR2 reads SMNVEV (reference sequence). In nucleotides, the CDR3 is TGTGCCAGCAGTTTAAAGGGACGCAATGAGCAGTTCTTC. Its protein is CASSLKGRNEQFF.

The chain couples TRBV11-2 to TRBJ1-1; D unresolved. The CDR3 covers 14 residues. V was clipped by 5 bases and J by 0 bases, with 10 bases between them. Per germline, CDR1 SGHAT and CDR2 FQNNGV. The CDR3 spells CASSPDTMNTEAFF. The CDR3, as DNA: TGTGCCAGCAGCCCAGACACGATGAACACTGAAGCTTTCTTT.